These T cell receptor beta chains were read from a single sample in a study of response to subunit inactivated influenza vaccine. TCRdb processed the RT-PCR reads anew with MiXCR; each CDR3 protein has one entry. Here the sample spans under 200,000 distinct CDR3 sequences, over 9.5% being singletons. The same data also contributed to another study, on T cells expressing NK-cell markers.

The sequencing here drew on CD8+ T cells sorted from PBMCs, taken 11 to 12 days after vaccination. All receptors come from a middle-aged man who received an inactivated influenza vaccine. Both conserved end residues are part of each CDR3. D genes are given only for firm matches. A row's size may be missing; if present it is once, few, many or a size class.

abundance: few
d_gene: TRBD2
len: 15
v_gene: TRBV6-2/TRBV6-3
j_gene: TRBJ2-7
CDR3nt: TGTGCCAGCAGCCCACCTAGCGGGAGGGCCTACGAGCAGTACTTC
CDR3aa: CASSPPSGRAYEQYF

abundance: -
d_gene: -
len: 14
v_gene: TRBV13
j_gene: TRBJ2-7
CDR3nt: TGTGCCAGCAGCTTAGGGCCTAAAGGGGGCGAGCAGTACTTC
CDR3aa: CASSLGPKGGEQYF

abundance: -
d_gene: TRBD1
len: 15
v_gene: TRBV6-1
j_gene: TRBJ1-5
CDR3nt: TGTGCCAGCAGTCCCCACAGGGGTGGCAATCAGCCCCAGCATTTT
CDR3aa: CASSPHRGGNQPQHF

abundance: -
d_gene: -
len: 14
v_gene: TRBV28
j_gene: TRBJ1-1
CDR3nt: TGTGCCAGCAGTTTAAACCCCGGGACCACTGAAGCTTTCTTT
CDR3aa: CASSLNPGTTEAFF

abundance: many
d_gene: -
len: 14
v_gene: TRBV7-9
j_gene: TRBJ2-5
CDR3nt: TGTGCCAGCAGCTTAGTGCAGGGCCAAGAGACCCAGTACTTC
CDR3aa: CASSLVQGQETQYF

abundance: few
d_gene: TRBD2
len: 17
v_gene: TRBV6-1
j_gene: TRBJ2-3
CDR3nt: TGTGCCAGCAGAATGGGACTAGCGGGGGGGCTGAGAGATACGCAGTATTTT
CDR3aa: CASRMGLAGGLRDTQYF

abundance: few
d_gene: TRBD1
len: 15
v_gene: TRBV5-6
j_gene: TRBJ2-7
CDR3nt: TGTGCCAGCAGCTTGGGGGGACAGAGCTCCTACGAGCAGTACTTC
CDR3aa: CASSLGGQSSYEQYF

abundance: -
d_gene: TRBD1
len: 13
v_gene: TRBV29-1
j_gene: TRBJ2-7
CDR3nt: TGCAGCGTTGGACAGGGTATCTCCTACGAGCAGTACTTC
CDR3aa: CSVGQGISYEQYF

abundance: -
d_gene: -
len: 11
v_gene: TRBV9
j_gene: TRBJ1-2
CDR3nt: TGTGCCAGCAGCGTAGGAGATGGCTACACCTTC
CDR3aa: CASSVGDGYTF

abundance: few
d_gene: -
len: 15
v_gene: TRBV11-2
j_gene: TRBJ2-7
CDR3nt: TGTGCCAGCAGCTTAGGTGGAGGTCTCTTCATAGAGCAGTACTTC
CDR3aa: CASSLGGGLFIEQYF

abundance: -
d_gene: -
len: 14
v_gene: TRBV10-1
j_gene: TRBJ2-2
CDR3nt: TGCGCCAGCAGTGAGCTTTTAACCACCGGGGAGCTGTTTTTT
CDR3aa: CASSELLTTGELFF

abundance: few
d_gene: TRBD2
len: 17
v_gene: TRBV3-1
j_gene: TRBJ2-5
CDR3nt: TGTGCCAGCAGCCAATTATTAAACGCGGGGGGGAGAGAGACCCAGTACTTC
CDR3aa: CASSQLLNAGGRETQYF

abundance: many
d_gene: TRBD1
len: 15
v_gene: TRBV2
j_gene: TRBJ2-7
CDR3nt: TGTGCCAGCAGGGAAGGACAGGGGCCTGTCCACGAGCAGTACTTC
CDR3aa: CASREGQGPVHEQYF

abundance: few
d_gene: TRBD2
len: 18
v_gene: TRBV4-3
j_gene: TRBJ2-2
CDR3nt: TGCGCCAGCAGCCAAGATGGAATAGCGGGAGGGGTATCCGGGGAGCTGTTTTTT
CDR3aa: CASSQDGIAGGVSGELFF

abundance: -
d_gene: -
len: 16
v_gene: TRBV14
j_gene: TRBJ2-5
CDR3nt: TGTGCCAGCAGTCTCCAAGAGGCCTCTTTCCGAGAGACCCAGTACTTC
CDR3aa: CASSLQEASFRETQYF

abundance: -
d_gene: -
len: 13
v_gene: TRBV4-3
j_gene: TRBJ2-7
CDR3nt: TGCGCCAGCAGCCAAGGTCGCGACTACGAGCAGTACTTC
CDR3aa: CASSQGRDYEQYF

abundance: few
d_gene: TRBD2
len: 15
v_gene: TRBV2
j_gene: TRBJ2-4
CDR3nt: TGTGCCAGCAGTCCTAGCGGGAGGACCAAAAACATTCAGTACTTC
CDR3aa: CASSPSGRTKNIQYF

abundance: -
d_gene: TRBD1
len: 17
v_gene: TRBV20-1
j_gene: TRBJ2-3
CDR3nt: TGCAGTGCTAGAGAATTGGGCAGGGGGCCGAGCACAGATACGCAGTATTTT
CDR3aa: CSARELGRGPSTDTQYF

abundance: -
d_gene: -
len: 17
v_gene: TRBV4-3
j_gene: TRBJ1-2
CDR3nt: TGCGCCAGCAGCCAAGATGGGCCCCCGGGGTACGACTATGGCTACACCTTC
CDR3aa: CASSQDGPPGYDYGYTF

abundance: -
d_gene: TRBD1
len: 15
v_gene: TRBV7-9
j_gene: TRBJ1-4
CDR3nt: TGTGCCAGCAGCTTAGTCTACGGATTCGGACAGGGACTGTTTTTT
CDR3aa: CASSLVYGFGQGLFF

abundance: -
d_gene: -
len: 13
v_gene: TRBV7-9
j_gene: TRBJ2-3
CDR3nt: TGTGCCAGCAGCTCGGGGGGCACAGATACGCAGTATTTT
CDR3aa: CASSSGGTDTQYF

abundance: -
d_gene: -
len: 17
v_gene: TRBV27
j_gene: TRBJ2-3
CDR3nt: TGTGCCAGCAGTTTATGGGGGGGCCTCAGTAGCACAGATACGCAGTATTTT
CDR3aa: CASSLWGGLSSTDTQYF

abundance: many
d_gene: -
len: 12
v_gene: TRBV12-3/TRBV12-4
j_gene: TRBJ2-3
CDR3nt: TGTGCCAGCAGTTCGGGGGCAGATACGCAGTATTTT
CDR3aa: CASSSGADTQYF

abundance: few
d_gene: TRBD2
len: 16
v_gene: TRBV7-9
j_gene: TRBJ2-2
CDR3nt: TGTGCCAGCAGCCCAACTAGCGGGAGTCGGATTGGGGAGCTGTTTTTT
CDR3aa: CASSPTSGSRIGELFF

abundance: -
d_gene: -
len: 13
v_gene: TRBV20-1
j_gene: TRBJ2-7
CDR3nt: TGCAGTGCTAGGACAGGTGGCGCCTACGAGCAGTACTTC
CDR3aa: CSARTGGAYEQYF